The clone carrying this T cell receptor (beta chain) came up once. The protocol was immunoSEQ multiplex PCR, while the TCRdb copy is restricted to in-frame clones and leaves out a portion. The sample yields about 190,000 clones, 87% seen once. Germline V gene sequence: CDR1 LNHNV, CDR2 YYDKDF (reference sequence). Germline trimming cut 1 base from V and 0 bases from J; bases unmatched to any gene: 11. This CDR3 has 18 amino acids. These data come from a study of blood T cell repertoires in COVID-19. The chain combines TRBV15 with TRBJ1-1, with 7 bases that match TRBD1. The sequenced material came from peripheral blood. The TCR originated in a man aged 60-69 years with active or convalescent COVID-19. The CDR3 is CATSRGGLTGTMNTEAFF. CDR3 nucleotide sequence: TGTGCCACCAGCAGAGGTGGGTTGACAGGGACGATGAACACTGAAGCTTTCTTT.